This T cell receptor beta chain was documented in a study of vaccination and CD4 T cells after COVID-19. The wider study: The post-COVID samples were taken a median about 100 days after diagnosis, anywhere from 35 to 161. SARS-CoV-2, HCoV-NL63, HCoV-OC43 and HCoV-229E supplied the overlapping spike peptides used to stimulate cells.

Worth noting for this clonotype: Its antigen is as yet unknown.

Trimming stripped 1 base from V and 2 bases from J, with 18 bases between. The germline CDR1 and CDR2 sequences are DFQATT and SNEGSKA (reference sequence). The CDR3 is made up of 16 amino acids. The treatment here: roughly nine-day PBMC culture with coronavirus spike peptide pools or control peptides (ViraFEST assay). Each well received 2 million to 2.5 million PBMCs, cultured with 7.5 to 10 IU/ml IL-2 and 8 to 10 ug/ml peptide pools. An Oncomine TCR Beta short-read assay was used to sequence the DNA from cultured CD4+ T cells. TCRdb ran MiXCR on the PCR reads and lists one entry per CDR3 protein. The table lists about 8,500 distinct CDR3 sequences, 50% to 60% of them singletons.

V and J are TRBV20-1 and TRBJ2-7; tentative D call: TRBD2 (6 bases). The receptor was derived from a human donor who had recovered from COVID-19. The specimen sequenced was CD4+ T cells from blood, cultured in vitro. CDR3 in DNA: TGCAGTGCTAGAGGGGGGGTAGGCAATCCCACCTACGAGCAGTACTTC. This sequence encodes CSARGGVGNPTYEQYF.